These 2 T cell receptor beta chains were sequenced from one sample in a study of T cell repertoires in cytomegalovirus infection. In TCRdb, the reads were re-called with MiXCR into one record per CDR3 protein. In the table there are hundreds of thousands of distinct CDR3 sequences, under 55% of which are singletons. No antigen has been identified for these receptors. The sequenced sample was cultured PBMCs, obtained from culture after CMV antigen stimulation. Receptors originate from a human donor in good health (CMV status not recorded). Some clones in this sample may be carry-over from other donors' samples.

This clonotype was seen only a few times. V gene TRBV7-8 combines with J gene TRBJ2-7; 10 bases line up with TRBD2. Trimming cost V 5 bases and J 5 bases; bases outside gene matches: 6. The germline gives CDR1 SGHVS, CDR2 FQNEAQ. The CDR3 is made up of 14 amino acids. CDR3 bases: TGTGCCAGCAGCCAAGCGGGGGGGCTAAACGAGCAGTACTTC. The encoded protein is CASSQAGGLNEQYF.

This clonotype was detected only a few times. The V gene is TRBV7-8, the J gene TRBJ2-7; the match to TRBD2 covers 12 bases. The CDR3 runs 15 residues. CDR1 SGHVS and CDR2 FQNEAQ come from the germline V gene. V lost 6 bases, J lost 7 bases, and 10 bases stayed unmatched. CDR3 in amino acids: CASSYRLAGDGEQYF. CDR3 in DNA: TGTGCCAGCAGTTATAGACTAGCGGGAGATGGGGAGCAGTACTTC.